One T cell receptor (beta chain) is described in this entry. The target antigen is unknown. The data belong to a study of T cell responses to AZD1222 COVID-19 vaccine. Sequenced by immunoSEQ multiplex PCR; TCRdb stores in-frame clones only, minus some. The data include about 140,000 clones; the top ten clones carry approximately 2%. The CDR3 covers 15 residues. V lost 5 bases and J lost 6; bases outside the gene matches: 11. The germline V gene has CDR1 LNHDA and CDR2 SQIVND (reference sequence). Broader study findings: Spike-specific TCR depth and breadth grew after two AZD1222 doses. Scientists sampled the repertoires only once the peak T cell response had passed. Females made up more of the donors, who were largely white British, and clonal diversity may have come out too low.

The sequencing sample was made of peripheral blood. The genes are TRBV19 and TRBJ1-1; TRBD1 matches 8 bases. The TCR was taken from an adult in good health. Written as DNA, the CDR3 is TGTGCCAGTAGTGCCCTCACAGGGGGTTTGGCTGAAGCTTTCTTT. Translating it yields CASSALTGGLAEAFF.